This T cell receptor beta chain was sequenced in a study of cytomegalovirus exposure and HLA in healthy donors. PCR primers comprised 60 Vbeta and 13 Jbeta primers. The assay was immunoSEQ multiplex PCR, and TCRdb's table has in-frame clones only and misses some. Among approximately 77,000 clones, about 73% were seen once, and the ten largest hold around 4.8%. With regard to this clone: What it binds is unknown.

CDR1 is GTSNPN and CDR2 is SVGIG in the germline V gene (reference sequence). V lost 2 bases, J lost 3 bases, and 21 bases lay in between. This CDR3 spans 17 amino acids. Notes on the study in general: It was fewer than 200 TCR beta chains that were listed as cytomegalovirus-associated. A few V segments could not be told apart, such as TRBV6-2 and TRBV6-3, and were left out.

The genes are TRBV30 and TRBJ2-3; D may be TRBD2 (5 bases). This TCR was sampled from a man aged 40-55 years in good health and CMV-seronegative. The sample consisted of PBMCs. The CDR3 DNA reads as TGTGCCTGGAGTTCCCCCCTCTCACGGGAAGTGACAGATACGCAGTATTTT. The encoded protein is CAWSSPLSREVTDTQYF.